Listed below are T cell receptor beta chains from one sample, sequenced in a study of CD8 T cells in ankylosing spondylitis. Via MiXCR, TCRdb re-called the 5' RACE reads, giving one row per CDR3 protein. Here the sample spans 390,000 or so distinct CDR3 sequences, around 22% being singletons. Sequenced: blood, either unsorted or a sorted T cell fraction (not recorded which). The receptors derive from a male donor with ankylosing spondylitis. The CDR3 runs from the conserved cysteine through the conserved F or W. Each record gives: D gene, V gene, clone size, CDR3 length, CDR3 protein. D genes are given only for firm matches. The size entry is marked missing in some rows and otherwise reads once, few, many or a size class.

TRBD2 | TRBV5-1 | many | 15 | CASSGGLAGLETQYF
- | TRBV5-1 | - | 11 | CASSSTTEAFF
- | TRBV14 | few | 12 | CASSQVINEQFF
- | TRBV3-1 | - | 14 | CASSQYPSSDTQYF
TRBD2 | TRBV4-1 | - | 15 | CASSRAGIGLDTQYF
- | TRBV27 | - | 11 | CASSQMGRQFF
- | TRBV5-1 | few | 14 | CASSRESTNYGYTF
TRBD2 | TRBV3-1 | few | 14 | CASSPIAGSYEQYF
- | TRBV4-3 | - | 15 | CASSQAAFGDQPQHF
- | TRBV5-1 | many | 14 | CASSLGDEGYGYTF
TRBD1 | TRBV20-1 | - | 13 | CSARTGSGNTIYF
- | TRBV20-1 | - | 14 | CSASPGLIYNEQFF
TRBD1 | TRBV14 | - | 15 | CASSTRDRVRTEAFF
- | TRBV12-3/TRBV12-4 | few | 15 | CASSLSRNSNQPQHF
TRBD2 | TRBV12-3/TRBV12-4 | - | 14 | CASSPREGTKTQYF
- | TRBV2 | few | 12 | CAGLGVPEKLFF
- | TRBV7-2 | - | 15 | CASSLGQANNSPLHF
- | TRBV2 | - | 13 | CASTGTAKNIQYF
TRBD1 | TRBV20-1 | - | 14 | CSAITGTGKYEQYF
- | TRBV11-3 | few | 16 | CASSLQVADSYNEQFF
- | TRBV21-1 | - | 15 | CASSKSEEGSNEQYF
TRBD1 | TRBV20-1 | few | 16 | CSARVPGTVIYNEQFF